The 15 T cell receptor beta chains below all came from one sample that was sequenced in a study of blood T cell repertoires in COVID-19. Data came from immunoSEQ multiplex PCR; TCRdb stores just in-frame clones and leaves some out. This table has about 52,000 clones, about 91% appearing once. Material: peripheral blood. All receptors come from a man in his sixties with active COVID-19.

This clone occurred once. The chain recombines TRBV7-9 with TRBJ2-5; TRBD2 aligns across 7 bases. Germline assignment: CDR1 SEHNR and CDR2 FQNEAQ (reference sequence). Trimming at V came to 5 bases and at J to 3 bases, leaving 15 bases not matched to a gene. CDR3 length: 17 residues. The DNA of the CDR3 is TGTGCCAGCAGCCCACAACCGGGACTATCATCGAAAGAGACCCAGTACTTC. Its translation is CASSPQPGLSSKETQYF.

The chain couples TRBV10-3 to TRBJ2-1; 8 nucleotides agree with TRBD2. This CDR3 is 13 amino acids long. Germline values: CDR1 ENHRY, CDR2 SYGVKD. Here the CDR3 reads CASEAGAYNEQFF. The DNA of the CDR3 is TGTGCTTCAGAAGCGGGGGCGTACAATGAGCAGTTCTTC.

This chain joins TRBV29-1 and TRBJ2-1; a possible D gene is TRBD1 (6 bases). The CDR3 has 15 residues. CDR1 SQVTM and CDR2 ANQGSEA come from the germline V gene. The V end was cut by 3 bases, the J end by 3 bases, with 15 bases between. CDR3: CSVDTGSRVYNEQFF. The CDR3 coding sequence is TGCAGCGTTGATACAGGGTCTAGAGTCTACAATGAGCAGTTCTTC.

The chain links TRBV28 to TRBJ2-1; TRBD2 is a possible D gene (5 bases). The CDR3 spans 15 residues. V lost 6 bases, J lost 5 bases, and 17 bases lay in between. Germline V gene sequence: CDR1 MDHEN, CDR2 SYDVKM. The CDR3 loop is CASSSVFEGNNEQFF. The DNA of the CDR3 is TGTGCCAGCAGCTCCGTTTTCGAGGGAAACAATGAGCAGTTCTTC.

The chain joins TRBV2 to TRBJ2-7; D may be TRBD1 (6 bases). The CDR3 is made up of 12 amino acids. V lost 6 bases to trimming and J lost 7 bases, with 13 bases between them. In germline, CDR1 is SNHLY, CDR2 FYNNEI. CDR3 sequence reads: CASRDSVGEQYF. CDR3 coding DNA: TGTGCCAGCAGGGACAGTGTGGGGGAGCAGTACTTC.

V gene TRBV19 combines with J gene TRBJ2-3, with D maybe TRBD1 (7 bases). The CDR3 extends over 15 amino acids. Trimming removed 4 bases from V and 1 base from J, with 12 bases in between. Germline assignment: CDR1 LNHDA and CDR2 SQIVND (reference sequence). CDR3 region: CASSSQGGGTDTQYF. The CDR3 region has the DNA TGTGCCAGTAGTAGTCAGGGGGGAGGCACAGATACGCAGTATTTT.

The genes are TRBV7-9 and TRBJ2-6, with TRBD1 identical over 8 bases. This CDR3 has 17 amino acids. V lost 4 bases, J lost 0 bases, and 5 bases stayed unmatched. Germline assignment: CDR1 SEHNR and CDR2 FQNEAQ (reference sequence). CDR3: CASSSRDRNSGANVLTF. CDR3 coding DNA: TGTGCCAGCAGCTCCCGGGACAGGAACTCTGGGGCCAACGTCCTGACTTTC.

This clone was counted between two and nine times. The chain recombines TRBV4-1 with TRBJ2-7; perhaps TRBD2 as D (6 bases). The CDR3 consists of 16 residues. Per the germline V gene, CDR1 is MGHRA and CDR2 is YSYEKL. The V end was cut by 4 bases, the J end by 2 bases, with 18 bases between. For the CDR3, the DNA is TGCGCCAGCAGCCGGTTGGGACTCGTGCCAACCTACGAGCAGTACTTC. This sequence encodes CASSRLGLVPTYEQYF.

CDR3 coding DNA: TGCGCCAGCAGCTCCTATCCAGGGGGGGAGACCCAGTACTTC. The encoded protein is CASSSYPGGETQYF. The rearrangement joins TRBV5-1 to TRBJ2-5, with a possible D match to TRBD1 (7 bases). Germline CDR1 SGHRS, CDR2 YFSETQ. Trimming took off 3 bases at V and 5 bases at J, with 14 bases between the two ends. The CDR3 loop spans 14 amino acids.

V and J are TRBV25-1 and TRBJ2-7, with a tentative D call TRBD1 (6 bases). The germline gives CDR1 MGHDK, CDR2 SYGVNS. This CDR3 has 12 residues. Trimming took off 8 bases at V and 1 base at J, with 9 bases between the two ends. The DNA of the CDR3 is TGTGCCAGCGCACAGGGATCCTACGAGCAGTACTTC. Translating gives CASAQGSYEQYF.

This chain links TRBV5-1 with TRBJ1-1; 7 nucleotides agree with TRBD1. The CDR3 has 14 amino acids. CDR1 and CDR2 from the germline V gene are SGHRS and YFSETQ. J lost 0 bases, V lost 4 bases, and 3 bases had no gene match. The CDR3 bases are TGCGCCAGCAGCGCGGGACAGCTGAACACTGAAGCTTTCTTT. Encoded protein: CASSAGQLNTEAFF.

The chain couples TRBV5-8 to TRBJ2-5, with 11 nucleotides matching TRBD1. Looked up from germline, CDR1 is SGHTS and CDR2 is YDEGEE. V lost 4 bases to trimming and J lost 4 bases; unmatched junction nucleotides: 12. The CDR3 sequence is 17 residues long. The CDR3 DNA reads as TGTGCCAGCAGCCTTACTCCGGACAGGGGGCGCGGAGAGACCCAGTACTTC. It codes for CASSLTPDRGRGETQYF.

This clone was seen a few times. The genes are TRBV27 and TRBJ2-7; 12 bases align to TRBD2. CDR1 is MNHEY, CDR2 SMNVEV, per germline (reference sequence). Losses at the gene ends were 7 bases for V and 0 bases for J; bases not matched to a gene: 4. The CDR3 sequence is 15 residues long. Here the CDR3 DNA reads TGTGCCAGCACCCCGACTAGCGGGAGCTCCTACGAGCAGTACTTC. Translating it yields CASTPTSGSSYEQYF.

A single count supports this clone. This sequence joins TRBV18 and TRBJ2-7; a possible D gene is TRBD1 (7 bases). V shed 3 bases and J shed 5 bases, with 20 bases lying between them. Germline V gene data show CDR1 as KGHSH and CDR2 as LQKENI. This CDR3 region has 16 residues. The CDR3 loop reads CASSPPGGTVTHEQYF. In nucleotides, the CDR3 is TGTGCCAGCTCACCCCCCGGCGGGACAGTCACCCACGAGCAGTACTTC.

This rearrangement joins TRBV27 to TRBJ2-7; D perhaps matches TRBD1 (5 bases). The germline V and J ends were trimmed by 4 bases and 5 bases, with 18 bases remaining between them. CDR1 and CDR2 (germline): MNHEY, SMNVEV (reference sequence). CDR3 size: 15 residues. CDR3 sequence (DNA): TGTGCCAGCAGTTATGCAGGGCCCCACCTGGACGAGCAGTACTTC. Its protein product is CASSYAGPHLDEQYF.